The source of this T cell receptor beta chain is a study of blood T cell repertoires in COVID-19. Some clones are missing from TCRdb's copy, which holds only in-frame ones; the method was immunoSEQ multiplex PCR. The profile shows 150,000 or so clones, around four fifths of them singletons. The V gene's germline CDR1 is SNHLY and CDR2 FYNNEI. The CDR3 is 14 residues long. The V end lost 6 bases, the J end lost 0 bases, and 9 bases lay between the germline ends. This clonotype was sampled from a man aged 70-80 years who had recovered from COVID-19. Source material: peripheral blood. The genes are TRBV2 and TRBJ1-5; D is ambiguous. The CDR3: CASRLDFSNQPQHF. The DNA for the CDR3 is TGTGCCAGCAGGTTAGACTTTAGCAATCAGCCCCAGCATTTT. Combining the CDR3 with reference TRBV2 and TRBJ1-5 gives the whole variable domain EPEVTQTPSHQVTQMGQEVILRCVPISNHLYFYWYRQILGQKVEFLVSFYNNEISEKSEIFDDQFSVERPDGSNFTLKIRSTKLEDSAMYFCASRLDFSNQPQHFGDGTRLSIL.